This passage covers 5 T cell receptor beta chains from one sample sequenced in a study of patients and donors after allogeneic stem cell transplantation. TCRdb re-called the RT-PCR reads through MiXCR, storing one row per CDR3 protein. The data hold hundreds of thousands of distinct CDR3 sequences, with more than 15% observed a single time. The specimen sequenced was blood, either unsorted or a sorted T cell fraction (not recorded which). These receptors all stem from a human donor who was either an allogeneic HSCT recipient or a stem cell or donor lymphocyte infusion donor (not recorded which). It is not recorded whose cells these are; they may come from a transplant donor.

V gene TRBV7-8 combines with J gene TRBJ1-6, with D possibly being TRBD1 (5 bases). The CDR3 runs 17 residues. V was trimmed by 0 bases and J by 7 bases, leaving 16 bases between them. Germline V gene lookup returns CDR1 SGHVS and CDR2 FQNEAQ. DNA of the CDR3: TGTGCCAGCAGCTTAGCGGTGGAGCGGACACTAAATTCACCCCTCCACTTT. It translates to CASSLAVERTLNSPLHF. The full variable domain, completed using reference TRBV7-8 and TRBJ1-6, is GAGVSQSPRYKVAKRGQDVALRCDPISGHVSLFWYQQALGQGPEFLTYFQNEAQLDKSGLPSDRFFAERPEGSVSTLKIQRTQQEDSAVYLCASSLAVERTLNSPLHFGNGTRLTVT.

This clonotype was counted many times. The genes are TRBV4-1 and TRBJ2-7; unclear D gene. This CDR3 comprises 13 residues. CDR1 and CDR2 from the germline V gene are MGHRA and YSYEKL. V lost 4 bases and J lost 2, with 9 bases in between. The CDR3 DNA follows: TGCGCCAGCAGCCGCCTGGACCCCTACGAGCAGTACTTC. It yields the protein CASSRLDPYEQYF.

This clonotype was counted a few times. This chain connects TRBV30 to TRBJ2-6; no clear D gene. This CDR3 contains 17 residues. Trimming took 0 bases from V and 0 from J, leaving 12 bases between them. Germline CDR1 reads GTSNPN; CDR2 reads SVGIG (reference sequence). The CDR3 coding sequence is TGTGCCTGGAGTGTAGTGGCTCGGGTCTCTGGGGCCAACGTCCTGACTTTC. The encoded protein is CAWSVVARVSGANVLTF.

The chain links TRBV11-2 to TRBJ2-1; 11 bases are a match to TRBD1. Germline CDR1 is SGHAT and CDR2 is FQNNGV. The CDR3 contains 15 residues. With 4 bases clipped from V and 7 bases from J, the junction kept 6 bases outside the gene matches. The CDR3 DNA follows: TGTGCCAGCAGCTCCGGACAGGGGGCGGGGAATGAGCAGTTCTTC. This gives the protein CASSSGQGAGNEQFF.

This rearrangement joins TRBV4-1 to TRBJ2-2; a possible D gene is TRBD1 (5 bases). The CDR3 length is 15 residues. Looked up from germline, CDR1 is MGHRA and CDR2 is YSYEKL. Deletions cut 1 base from V and 5 bases from J, with 11 bases between. CDR3 sequence reads: CASSQGMTVTGELFF. The CDR3 DNA reads as TGCGCCAGCAGCCAAGGAATGACAGTTACCGGGGAGCTGTTTTTT.